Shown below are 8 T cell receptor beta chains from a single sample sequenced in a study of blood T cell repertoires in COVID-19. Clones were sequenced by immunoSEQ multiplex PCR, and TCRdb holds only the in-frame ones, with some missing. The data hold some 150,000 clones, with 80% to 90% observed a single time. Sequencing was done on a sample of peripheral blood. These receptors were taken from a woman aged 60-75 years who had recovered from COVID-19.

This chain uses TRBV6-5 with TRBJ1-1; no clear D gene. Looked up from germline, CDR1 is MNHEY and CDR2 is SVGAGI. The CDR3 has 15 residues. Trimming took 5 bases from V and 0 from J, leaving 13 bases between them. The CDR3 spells CASSRSSDMNTEAFF. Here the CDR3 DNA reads TGTGCCAGCAGTCGGTCCTCTGACATGAACACTGAAGCTTTCTTT.

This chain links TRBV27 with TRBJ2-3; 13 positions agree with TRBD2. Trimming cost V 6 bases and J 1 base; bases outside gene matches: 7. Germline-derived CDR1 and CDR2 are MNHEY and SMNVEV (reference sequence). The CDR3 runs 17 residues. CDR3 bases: TGTGCCAGCAGCCACCACGGACTAGCGGGGGGCACAGATACGCAGTATTTT. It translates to CASSHHGLAGGTDTQYF.

The CDR3 spells CASRRSGYTDTQYF. The CDR3 bases are TGTGCCAGCAGACGAAGCGGGTACACAGATACGCAGTATTTT. The rearrangement uses TRBV6-5 and TRBJ2-3; D is possibly TRBD2 (6 bases). CDR3 length: 14 amino acids. Germline V gene lookup returns CDR1 MNHEY and CDR2 SVGAGI. Trimming took 6 bases from V and 2 from J, leaving 12 bases between them.

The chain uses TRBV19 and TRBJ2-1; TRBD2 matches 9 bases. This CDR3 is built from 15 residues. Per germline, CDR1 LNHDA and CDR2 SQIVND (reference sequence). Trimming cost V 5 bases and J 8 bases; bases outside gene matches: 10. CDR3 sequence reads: CASSPVCGGADEQFF. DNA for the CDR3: TGTGCCAGTAGTCCGGTTTGCGGGGGGGCCGATGAGCAGTTCTTC.

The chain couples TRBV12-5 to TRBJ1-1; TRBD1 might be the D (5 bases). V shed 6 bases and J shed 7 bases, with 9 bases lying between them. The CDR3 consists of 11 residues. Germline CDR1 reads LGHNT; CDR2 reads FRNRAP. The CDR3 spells CASGLGGEAFF. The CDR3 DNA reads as TGTGCTAGTGGCCTGGGGGGTGAAGCTTTCTTT.

The CDR3 protein is CASSQVSGTSGGAEFF. The DNA for the CDR3 is TGTGCCAGCAGCCAAGTCTCCGGGACTAGCGGGGGGGCCGAGTTCTTC. The chain employs TRBV4-2 and TRBJ2-1; 16 bases match TRBD2. V lost 1 base, J lost 14 bases, and 8 bases stayed unmatched. This CDR3 region has 16 residues. Germline V gene data show CDR1 as LGHNA and CDR2 as YNFKEQ.

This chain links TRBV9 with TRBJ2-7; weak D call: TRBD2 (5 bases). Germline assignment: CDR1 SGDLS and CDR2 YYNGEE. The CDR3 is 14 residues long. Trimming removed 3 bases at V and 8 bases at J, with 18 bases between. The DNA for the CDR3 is TGTGCCAGCAGCGGCGCTCGTGGGAGTAGTAAGCAGTACTTC. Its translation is CASSGARGSSKQYF. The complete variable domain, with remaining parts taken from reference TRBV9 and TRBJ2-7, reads DSGVTQTPKHLITATGQRVTLRCSPRSGDLSVYWYQQSLDQGLQFLIQYYNGEERAKGNILERFSAQQFPDLHSELNLSSLELGDSALYFCASSGARGSSKQYFGPGTRLTVT.

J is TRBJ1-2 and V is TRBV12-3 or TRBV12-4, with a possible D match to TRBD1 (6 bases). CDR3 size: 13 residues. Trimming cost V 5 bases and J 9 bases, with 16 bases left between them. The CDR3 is CASSPSGTTSYTF. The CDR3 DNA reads TGTGCCAGCAGTCCCTCCGGGACAACGAGCTACACCTTC.